The clone carrying this T cell receptor beta chain was seen once. This sample stems from a study of blood T cell repertoires in COVID-19. Participants' reported clinical history set cohort assignment. Under the authors' procedure: By means of reference gene primer amplification, nucleated cell counts were estimated. Here immunoSEQ multiplex PCR was the method, and the copy in TCRdb shows in-frame clones only, minus some. D and trimming were read from the DNA, whereas the V and J calls and clone size are those reported in that table. Among some 460,000 clones listed, approximately 86% were seen once. Per germline, CDR1 KGHSH and CDR2 LQKENI. V gave up 2 bases and J gave up 3 bases, with 10 bases separating them. The CDR3 contains 14 residues.

This clonotype was obtained from a woman aged 18-29 years who had recovered from COVID-19. V usage is TRBV18 and J usage is TRBJ1-1; D might be TRBD1 (6 bases). Specimen: PBMCs or T cells enriched from blood (not recorded which). The CDR3 coding sequence is TGTGCCAGCTCACCAGGTCCAGGGGACACTGAAGCTTTCTTT. Protein sequence: CASSPGPGDTEAFF.